The 10 T cell receptor beta chains below were found in one sample sequenced in a study of CDR3 diversity in severe acne. One entry per CDR3 protein, called by TCRdb with MiXCR from the PCR reads. The data hold tens of thousands of distinct CDR3 sequences, with roughly 51% observed a single time. Input material: blood. The receptors stem from a male donor in good health, without acne.

With regard to this clonotype: One end of the junction is discordant with germline, which a read error may explain. V is TRBV7-2 and J is TRBJ1-5, with D perhaps TRBD1 (5 bases). CDR3 length equals 13 residues. The germline gives CDR1 SGHTA, CDR2 FQGNSA. CDR3 protein: CASSPGHNQPQQF. CDR3 sequence (DNA): TGTGCCAGCAGCCCAGGACACAATCAGCCCCAGCAGTTT.

The chain couples TRBV29-1 to TRBJ1-2; the match to TRBD1 covers 7 bases. The junction had 7 bases not matched to a gene; V was cut back by 7 bases and J by 8 bases. CDR1 is SQVTM, CDR2 ANQGSEA, per germline. The CDR3 length is 11 residues. CDR3 nucleotides: TGCAGCGCTCCGACAGGGTTAGGCTACACCTTC. As protein: CSAPTGLGYTF.

This clonotype was counted only a few times. V usage is TRBV6-5 and J usage is TRBJ2-5; D gene ambiguous. CDR1 is MNHEY, CDR2 SVGAGI, per germline. This CDR3 comprises 14 residues. The ends were cut back, 6 bases at V and 5 bases at J, with 16 bases in the middle. For the CDR3, the DNA is TGTGCCAGCAGCGGACCGGCATTTGGGGAGACCCAGTACTTC. It encodes CASSGPAFGETQYF.

This clonotype was seen many times. This sequence joins TRBV11-3 and TRBJ2-2; no clear D gene. The CDR3 loop spans 13 amino acids. The ends were cut back, 5 bases at V and 5 bases at J, with 9 bases in the middle. Germline V CDR1 and CDR2: SGHNT, YENEEA. The CDR3 loop reads CASSVAPTGELFF. The DNA for the CDR3 is TGTGCCAGCAGCGTGGCGCCGACCGGGGAGCTGTTTTTT.

V gene TRBV7-9 combines with J gene TRBJ1-5; TRBD1 matches at 7 bases. V lost 6 bases and J lost 2; bases outside the gene matches: 10. Germline V lookup: CDR1 SEHNR, CDR2 FQNEAQ (reference sequence). The CDR3 runs 16 residues. CDR3 bases: TGTGCCAGCAGTCCACTGACAGGGATCGGCAATCAGCCCCAGCATTTT. Its translation is CASSPLTGIGNQPQHF.

The rearrangement links TRBV12-3 or TRBV12-4 to TRBJ2-2, with D possibly TRBD1 on 6 matching bases. Trimming removed 3 bases from V and 8 bases from J, with 22 bases in between. There are 17 residues in the CDR3. As DNA, the CDR3 is TGTGCCAGCAGTTTCCTGACAGGCGGTCTTCAGTCTGGGGAGCTGTTTTTT. This encodes CASSFLTGGLQSGELFF.

The chain recombines TRBV19 with TRBJ1-6; D possibly corresponds to TRBD1 (6 bases). Deletions cut 5 bases from V and 7 bases from J, with 15 bases between. The germline V gene encodes CDR1 LNHDA and CDR2 SQIVND (reference sequence). CDR3 length: 15 residues. CDR3 protein: CASSEGQAGNSPLHF. Written as DNA, the CDR3 is TGTGCCAGTAGTGAGGGACAAGCGGGGAATTCACCCCTCCACTTT.

V usage is TRBV19 and J usage is TRBJ1-2, with 9 positions matching TRBD1. Germline CDR1 and CDR2: LNHDA and SQIVND (reference sequence). This CDR3 region has 15 residues. J was trimmed by 8 bases and V by 5 bases; bases with no gene match: 12. CDR3 loop: CASSQNTDRGEGYTF. The CDR3 DNA sequence: TGTGCCAGTAGTCAAAACACCGACAGGGGGGAAGGCTACACCTTC.

Notes on this clonotype: Compared with germline, one end of the junction differs, possibly owing to a read error. The rearrangement uses TRBV10-3 and TRBJ1-5, with D hard to call. The J call could be wrong; TRBJ2-3 is a better fit for the DNA end. From germline, CDR1 is ENHRY and CDR2 SYGVKD. The CDR3 consists of 14 residues. CDR3 in DNA: TGTGCCATCAGCGAGTCAAGGTCCAATCAGCCCCAGTATTTT. It yields the protein CAISESRSNQPQYF.

A note on this clonotype: An end of the junction does not agree with germline; a read error may underlie this. The J gene is TRBJ2-5, the V gene TRBV7-7, with 7 bases identical to TRBD2. This CDR3 spans 15 amino acids. CDR1 and CDR2 (germline): SSHAT, FNYEAQ (reference sequence). The CDR3, as DNA: TGTGCTAGCAGCTTAGCTGCGGGAGTAGGAGAGACCCAGTACTTC. It specifies CASSLAAGVGETQYF.